This passage covers 27 T cell receptor beta chains from one sample sequenced in a study of human T cells and chemical hapten exposure. Using its own MiXCR run on the RACE reads, TCRdb lists one record per CDR3 protein. The data hold roughly 100,000 distinct CDR3 sequences, with approximately 8.2% observed a single time. This sample's time point: healthy volunteer bleed at 2 weeks. Total RNA was isolated from unfractionated whole blood. The sequenced sample consisted of whole blood. Receptors originate from a female donor in good health. Some clones in this sample may be carry-over from other donors' samples.

In this sample, this clonotype turned up many times. The chain couples TRBV11-3 to TRBJ2-1; no firm D call. Germline CDR1 reads SGHNT; CDR2 reads YENEEA. V shed 1 base and J shed 8 bases, with 9 bases lying between them. The CDR3 covers 13 residues. The CDR3 bases are TGTGCCAGCAGCTTAGGCCTAGTTTATGAGCAGTTCTTC. Amino acid sequence: CASSLGLVYEQFF. The whole variable domain, filled in from reference TRBV11-3 and TRBJ2-1, reads EAGVVQSPRYKIIEKKQPVAFWCNPISGHNTLYWYLQNLGQGPELLIRYENEEAVDDSQLPKDRFSAERLKGVDSTLKIQPAELGDSAVYLCASSLGLVYEQFFGPGTRLTVL.

In its sample, this clonotype was seen many times. This rearrangement joins TRBV7-2 to TRBJ2-2, with a tentative D call TRBD2 (5 bases). V was trimmed by 2 bases and J by 1 base, leaving 8 bases between them. CDR3 size: 15 residues. The germline CDR1 and CDR2 sequences are SGHTA and FQGNSA. The CDR3 DNA sequence: TGTGCCAGCAGCTTATGGGGAGAGAACACCGGGGAGCTGTTTTTT. Amino acid sequence: CASSLWGENTGELFF.

This clonotype was picked up a small number of times. The chain combines TRBV28 with TRBJ2-5; tentatively, D is TRBD2 (6 bases). V was pared by 5 bases and J by 10 bases, with 11 bases between. Germline V lookup: CDR1 MDHEN, CDR2 SYDVKM. This CDR3 has 11 amino acids. The CDR3 region has the DNA TGTGCCAGCAGTCCAACTAGCATCCAGTACTTC. Translating it yields CASSPTSIQYF.

The chain employs TRBV2 and TRBJ1-3, with a weak D call TRBD1 (6 bases). CDR3 length equals 16 residues. The germline V and J ends were trimmed by 3 bases and 2 bases, with 14 bases remaining between them. Germline V CDR1 and CDR2: SNHLY, FYNNEI. CDR3 DNA sequence: TGTGCCAGCAGTGACCGTGGACAGAGGACTGGAAACACCATATATTTT. It encodes CASSDRGQRTGNTIYF.

This clonotype was seen once. DNA for the CDR3: TGTGCCAGCAGTGATTTTTCTGGGCGGATCCAAGAGACCCAGTACTTC. This sequence encodes CASSDFSGRIQETQYF. This sequence joins TRBV2 and TRBJ2-5; the D is unclear. Per the germline V gene, CDR1 is SNHLY and CDR2 is FYNNEI. The ends were cut back, 3 bases at V and 1 base at J, with 15 bases in the middle. The CDR3 contains 16 residues.

This clonotype was found many times. The chain has TRBV11-3 and TRBJ2-2; D is possibly TRBD2 (5 bases). The CDR3 has 16 amino acids. CDR1 and CDR2 from the germline V gene are SGHNT and YENEEA. Trimming left V 5 bases short and J 2 bases short, with 15 bases between. The DNA of the CDR3 is TGTGCCAGCAGCCTAGGTGGGAGCGGCAACACCGGGGAGCTGTTTTTT. It is translated as CASSLGGSGNTGELFF. The full variable domain, rest sourced from reference TRBV11-3 and TRBJ2-2, is EAGVVQSPRYKIIEKKQPVAFWCNPISGHNTLYWYLQNLGQGPELLIRYENEEAVDDSQLPKDRFSAERLKGVDSTLKIQPAELGDSAVYLCASSLGGSGNTGELFFGEGSRLTVL.

This clonotype was observed many times. The chain employs TRBV28 and TRBJ1-2; D not resolved. The CDR3 is 15 residues long. The V gene's germline CDR1 is MDHEN and CDR2 SYDVKM. Trimming stripped 2 bases from V and 5 bases from J, with 15 bases between. This chain's CDR3 is CASSLGFGPSYGYTF. The DNA for the CDR3 is TGTGCCAGCAGTTTAGGTTTCGGACCCTCGTATGGCTACACCTTC.

This clonotype was counted between two and nine times. The chain joins TRBV15 to TRBJ1-5; 7 positions match TRBD1. The ends lost 0 bases at V and 4 bases at J; junction bases unmatched: 9. The CDR3 extends over 17 amino acids. Germline-derived CDR1 and CDR2 are LNHNV and YYDKDF (reference sequence). For the CDR3, the DNA is TGTGCCACCAGCAGAGATTTTCTGAGGGGGCAAAATCAGCCCCAGCATTTT. Translated: CATSRDFLRGQNQPQHF.

This clonotype was detected a few times. The chain recombines TRBV27 with TRBJ2-1; 10 positions agree with TRBD2. Germline CDR1 is MNHEY and CDR2 is SMNVEV (reference sequence). The length of the CDR3 is 15 residues. Unmatched junction bases numbered 12, after V lost 6 bases and J lost 10 bases. The CDR3 loop is CASRVASGSFREQFF. In nucleotides, the CDR3 is TGTGCCAGCAGGGTGGCTAGCGGGAGCTTCAGGGAGCAGTTCTTC.

This clonotype has at least ten counts. The V and J genes are TRBV6-5 and TRBJ1-4; possible D gene TRBD1, 5 bases. The CDR3 covers 15 residues. The V and J ends lost 0 bases and 7 bases respectively, with 12 bases between them. CDR1 is MNHEY, CDR2 SVGAGI, per germline. Here the CDR3 reads CASSYSGGLREKLFF. The CDR3 nucleotides are TGTGCCAGCAGTTACTCCGGGGGACTTCGTGAAAAACTGTTTTTT.

This clonotype occurred many times. The V gene is TRBV27, the J gene TRBJ2-1; the match to TRBD2 covers 7 bases. J was trimmed by 5 bases and V by 7 bases; bases with no gene match: 5. CDR3 length equals 13 residues. Germline-derived CDR1 and CDR2 are MNHEY and SMNVEV (reference sequence). The CDR3 sequence: CASIRAGNNEQFF. The CDR3 DNA sequence: TGTGCCAGCATTCGAGCGGGAAACAATGAGCAGTTCTTC.

This clonotype showed up many times. The gene calls are TRBV7-2 and TRBJ1-4, with 8 bases aligning to TRBD1. With 3 bases clipped from V and 5 bases from J, the junction kept 2 bases outside the gene matches. The CDR3 consists of 14 residues. CDR1 is SGHTA and CDR2 is FQGNSA in the germline V gene. CDR3 in DNA: TGTGCCAGCAGCTTGGACAGGGTGAATGAAAAACTGTTTTTT. Its protein is CASSLDRVNEKLFF.

This clonotype has at least ten counts. The rearrangement uses TRBV20-1 and TRBJ1-1; no clear D. The germline V gene encodes CDR1 DFQATT and CDR2 SNEGSKA (reference sequence). The length of the CDR3 is 13 residues. Deletions cut 5 bases from V and 0 bases from J, with 10 bases between. The CDR3 protein is CSADSPMNTEAFF. For the CDR3, the DNA is TGCAGTGCTGATAGCCCCATGAACACTGAAGCTTTCTTT.

This clonotype occurred a few times. The V and J genes are TRBV6-6 and TRBJ2-1, with 9 positions matching TRBD2. Germline-derived CDR1 and CDR2 are MNHNY and SVGAGI (reference sequence). CDR3 length: 15 residues. J was trimmed by 1 base and V by 6 bases; bases with no gene match: 4. This CDR3 is CASRTSGRSYNEQFF. DNA of the CDR3: TGTGCCAGCAGGACAAGCGGGAGGTCCTACAATGAGCAGTTCTTC.

This clonotype was observed a handful of times. This rearrangement joins TRBV7-8 to TRBJ2-7; no reliable D call. The CDR3 spans 13 residues. CDR1 is SGHVS and CDR2 is FQNEAQ in the germline V gene. Trimming cost V 1 base and J 4 bases, with 8 bases left between them. CDR3 amino acids: CASSLDLGYEQYF. Written as DNA, the CDR3 is TGTGCCAGCAGCTTAGATTTAGGGTACGAGCAGTACTTC.

CDR3 coding DNA: TGTGCCAGCAGCACAGGGGGAAGTGATACGCAGTATTTT. Residues: CASSTGGSDTQYF. The chain has TRBV7-9 and TRBJ2-3; 8 bases fit TRBD1. With 5 bases clipped from V and 6 bases from J, the junction kept 4 bases outside the gene matches. Germline V lookup: CDR1 SEHNR, CDR2 FQNEAQ (reference sequence). CDR3 length: 13 residues.

The sample holds many counts of this clonotype. The chain employs TRBV28 and TRBJ1-5; unclear D gene. The length of the CDR3 is 16 residues. V dropped 7 bases and J dropped 4 bases, with 20 bases sitting between them. Germline CDR1 MDHEN, CDR2 SYDVKM. The CDR3 sequence: CASIPPRSEGNQPQHF. In DNA form, the CDR3 reads TGTGCCAGCATCCCACCCAGATCAGAGGGAAATCAGCCCCAGCATTTT.

This clonotype turned up a few times. The chain recombines TRBV2 with TRBJ2-4; 7 bases agree with TRBD1. The length of the CDR3 is 16 residues. Trimming at V came to 6 bases and at J to 0 bases, leaving 8 bases not matched to a gene. Germline lookup yields CDR1 SNHLY and CDR2 FYNNEI. The CDR3, as DNA: TGTGCCAGCAGGCCAGGACAGGTCGTAGCCAAAAACATTCAGTACTTC. This gives the protein CASRPGQVVAKNIQYF.

The chain combines TRBV2 with TRBJ2-7, with D possibly being TRBD2 (5 bases). Trimming left V 9 bases short and J 1 base short, with 19 bases between. CDR3 size: 15 residues. Per germline, CDR1 SNHLY and CDR2 FYNNEI. The CDR3 region has the DNA TGTGCCAGTCTCGGATCGGGGTACACATCCTACGAGCAGTACTTC. Translating gives CASLGSGYTSYEQYF.

This clonotype was seen a few times. The genes are TRBV5-1 and TRBJ1-1; D unclear. CDR1 is SGHRS, CDR2 YFSETQ, per germline. Trimming cost V 0 bases and J 2 bases, with 11 bases left between them. The CDR3 sequence is 15 residues long. CDR3 amino acids: CASSLERTGNTEAFF. In DNA form, the CDR3 reads TGCGCCAGCAGCTTGGAGCGGACGGGAAACACTGAAGCTTTCTTT.

This clonotype turned up a few times. The chain is built from TRBV12-3 or TRBV12-4 and TRBJ1-4; 9 bases align to TRBD1. The CDR3 has 13 amino acids. Trimming at V came to 6 bases and at J to 4 bases, leaving 0 bases not matched to a gene. The CDR3 is CASRTGGNEKLFF. CDR3 in DNA: TGTGCCAGCAGGACAGGGGGTAATGAAAAACTGTTTTTT.

This clonotype was detected only a few times. CDR3 sequence (DNA): TGTGCCAGCAGTTTTGGACTAACCGGGAGTTACGAGCAGTACTTC. This translates into CASSFGLTGSYEQYF. This sequence joins TRBV11-3 and TRBJ2-7, with D possibly TRBD2 on 6 matching bases. Germline V lookup: CDR1 SGHNT, CDR2 YENEEA. V lost 6 bases to trimming and J lost 4 bases, with 19 bases between them. The CDR3 is 15 residues long.

V gene TRBV18 combines with J gene TRBJ2-6; D is undetermined. CDR1 KGHSH and CDR2 LQKENI come from the germline V gene. Trimming removed 0 bases from V and 0 bases from J, with 12 bases in between. There are 18 residues in the CDR3. In nucleotides, the CDR3 is TGTGCCAGCTCACCACCTTACGTCAAGCTCTCTGGGGCCAACGTCCTGACTTTC. Its protein is CASSPPYVKLSGANVLTF.

This clonotype came up a few times. This sequence joins TRBV2 and TRBJ2-3; unclear D gene. The V gene's germline CDR1 is SNHLY and CDR2 FYNNEI. The CDR3 extends over 17 amino acids. The ends were cut back, 3 bases at V and 1 base at J, with 17 bases in the middle. The CDR3 loop reads CASSDNLGIVGTDTQYF. The CDR3 DNA reads TGTGCCAGCAGTGATAACTTAGGAATTGTGGGCACAGATACGCAGTATTTT.

Regarding this clonotype: A read error may account for a junction end that differs from germline. This chain links TRBV28 with TRBJ2-3; no reliable D call. The CDR3 length is 13 residues. Germline values: CDR1 MDHEN, CDR2 SYDVKM. This CDR3 reads CVSSYLDGATQYF. The CDR3 DNA reads TGTGTCAGCAGCTATTTGGACGGCGCGACGCAGTATTTT.

The sample holds many counts of this clonotype. This chain uses TRBV5-8 with TRBJ2-5; weak D call: TRBD2 (5 bases). V was trimmed by 0 bases and J by 2 bases, leaving 5 bases between them. The length of the CDR3 is 13 residues. Germline CDR1 is SGHTS and CDR2 is YDEGEE. The CDR3 spells CASSLGGQETQYF. Here the CDR3 DNA reads TGTGCCAGCAGCTTGGGAGGGCAAGAGACCCAGTACTTC.

This clonotype was seen a handful of times. This rearrangement joins TRBV6-6 to TRBJ2-3; the D gene is possibly TRBD1 (6 bases). Germline CDR1 MNHNY, CDR2 SVGAGI (reference sequence). V was pared by 2 bases and J by 2 bases, with 11 bases between. The CDR3 runs to 15 residues. The CDR3 loop is CASSYLTGDTDTQYF. The CDR3 DNA follows: TGTGCCAGCAGTTACCTGACAGGCGACACAGATACGCAGTATTTT.